The 8 T cell receptor beta chains reported below all come from one sample, sequenced in a study of blood T cell repertoires in COVID-19. Sequencing used immunoSEQ multiplex PCR; TCRdb keeps in-frame clones, though not all of them. This table holds more than 95,000 clones, 70% to 80% found once. Sequencing was carried out using peripheral blood. These receptors were taken from a man aged 40-55 years with active or convalescent COVID-19.

V gene TRBV2 combines with J gene TRBJ2-7, with 7 bases lining up with TRBD2. The ends lost 7 bases at V and 7 bases at J; junction bases unmatched: 13. The length of the CDR3 is 14 residues. Germline loops: CDR1 SNHLY, CDR2 FYNNEI. The CDR3 sequence is CASKGLVSVGEQYF. The CDR3, as DNA: TGTGCCAGCAAAGGACTAGTATCTGTGGGGGAGCAGTACTTC.

The V gene is TRBV27, the J gene TRBJ2-7, with D possibly matching TRBD2 (6 bases). This CDR3 has 15 residues. In germline, CDR1 is MNHEY, CDR2 SMNVEV (reference sequence). V lost 2 bases to trimming and J lost 1 base, with 12 bases between them. For the CDR3, the DNA is TGTGCCAGCAGTTTAGCGGGACTTCTATCCTACGAGCAGTACTTC. It translates to CASSLAGLLSYEQYF.

The gene calls are TRBV7-6 and TRBJ2-3, with D uncertain. This CDR3 spans 16 amino acids. CDR1 SGHVS and CDR2 FNYEAQ come from the germline V gene. Trimming took 4 bases from V and 1 from J, leaving 15 bases between them. The CDR3 DNA sequence: TGTGCCAGCAGCTCCCTTAGCAATTTAGGCACAGATACGCAGTATTTT. It specifies CASSSLSNLGTDTQYF. Combining the CDR3 with reference TRBV7-6 and TRBJ2-3 gives the whole variable domain GAGVSQSPRYKVTKRGQDVALRCDPISGHVSLYWYRQALGQGPEFLTYFNYEAQQDKSGLPNDRFSAERPEGSISTLTIQRTEQRDSAMYRCASSSLSNLGTDTQYFGPGTRLTVL.

Worth noting for this clone: This may come from a read error, since a much larger clone is one base off. Additional DNA sequences in this sample encode the identical CDR3. V is TRBV5-1 and J is TRBJ1-2, with TRBD1 as a possible D gene (6 bases). With 2 bases removed from V and 1 base from J, the gap between germline ends came to 9 bases. The CDR3 contains 14 residues. Germline V lookup: CDR1 SGHRS, CDR2 YFSETQ. CDR3 DNA: TGCGCCAGCAGCTTAGAACAGGGTAACTATGGCTACACCTTC. Protein: CASSLEQGNYGYTF.

The genes are TRBV5-6 and TRBJ2-7; no definite D call. The CDR3 extends over 14 amino acids. Trimming took off 1 base at V and 3 bases at J, with 11 bases between the two ends. In germline, CDR1 is SGHDT, CDR2 YYEEEE. This CDR3 reads CASSLLRYNYEQYF. Written as DNA, the CDR3 is TGTGCCAGCAGCTTGTTGCGCTATAACTACGAGCAGTACTTC. The full variable domain, completed using reference TRBV5-6 and TRBJ2-7, is DAGVTQSPTHLIKTRGQQVTLRCSPKSGHDTVSWYQQALGQGPQFIFQYYEEEERQRGNFPDRFSGHQFPNYSSELNVNALLLGDSALYLCASSLLRYNYEQYFGPGTRLTVT.

The chain employs TRBV10-2 and TRBJ1-4; TRBD1 agrees at 7 bases. J gave up 5 bases and V 4 bases, and 4 bases lay outside the gene matches. The CDR3 totals 14 residues. Germline values: CDR1 WSHSY, CDR2 SAAADI. CDR3 region: CASSGTGPNEKLFF. The DNA for the CDR3 is TGCGCCAGCAGTGGGACAGGCCCCAATGAAAAACTGTTTTTT.

Points on this clone: One end of the junction varies from germline; a read error may be responsible. This chain links TRBV7-2 with TRBJ1-2; TRBD1 matches at 10 bases. The CDR3 totals 16 residues. Germline V gives CDR1 SGHTA, CDR2 FQGNSA. The CDR3 reads CASSQQGQGNRYGHTF. CDR3 DNA sequence: TGTGCCAGCAGCCAACAGGGACAGGGGAATCGGTATGGCCACACCTTC.

The rearrangement joins TRBV5-4 to TRBJ1-1; D remains unclear. V lost 4 bases to trimming and J lost 1 base, with 11 bases between them. This CDR3 spans 14 amino acids. Germline-derived CDR1 and CDR2 are SGHNT and YYREEE (reference sequence). The CDR3 loop reads CASSNPEQNTEAFF. The CDR3 nucleotides read TGTGCCAGCAGCAACCCAGAACAGAACACTGAAGCTTTCTTT.